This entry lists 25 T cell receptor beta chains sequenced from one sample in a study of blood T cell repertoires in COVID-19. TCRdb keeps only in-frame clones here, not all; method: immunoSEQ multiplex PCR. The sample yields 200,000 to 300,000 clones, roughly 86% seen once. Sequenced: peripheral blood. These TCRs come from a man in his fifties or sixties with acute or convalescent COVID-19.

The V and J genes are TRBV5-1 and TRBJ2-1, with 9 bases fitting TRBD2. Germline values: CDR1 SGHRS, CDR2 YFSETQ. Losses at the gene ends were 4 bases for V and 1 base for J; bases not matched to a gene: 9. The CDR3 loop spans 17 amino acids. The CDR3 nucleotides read TGCGCCAGCAGCCATACCCTAGCGGGGAATTCCTACAATGAGCAGTTCTTC. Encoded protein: CASSHTLAGNSYNEQFF.

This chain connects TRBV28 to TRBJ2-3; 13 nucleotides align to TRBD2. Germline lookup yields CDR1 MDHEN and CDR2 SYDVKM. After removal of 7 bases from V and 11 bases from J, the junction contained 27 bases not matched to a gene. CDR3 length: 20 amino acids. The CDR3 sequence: CASKRYSLAGGTSPPGGQYF. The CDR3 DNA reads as TGTGCCAGCAAAAGATACTCACTAGCGGGAGGGACCAGTCCGCCGGGTGGGCAGTATTTT.

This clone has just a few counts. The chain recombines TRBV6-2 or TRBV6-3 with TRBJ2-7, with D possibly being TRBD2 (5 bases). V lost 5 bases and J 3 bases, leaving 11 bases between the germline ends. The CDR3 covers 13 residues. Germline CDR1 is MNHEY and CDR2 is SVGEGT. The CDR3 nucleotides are TGTGCCAGCAGTCACCCTCGGGGCTACGAGCAGTACTTC. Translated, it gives CASSHPRGYEQYF.

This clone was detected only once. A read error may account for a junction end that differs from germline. DNA of the CDR3: TGTGCCAGCAGGAACGAACCGACTAGCAAGAACTTC. Translation gives CASRNEPTSKNF. The chain employs TRBV6-5 and TRBJ2-7; the match to TRBD2 covers 7 bases. Germline lookup yields CDR1 MNHEY and CDR2 SVGAGI. CDR3 size: 12 residues.

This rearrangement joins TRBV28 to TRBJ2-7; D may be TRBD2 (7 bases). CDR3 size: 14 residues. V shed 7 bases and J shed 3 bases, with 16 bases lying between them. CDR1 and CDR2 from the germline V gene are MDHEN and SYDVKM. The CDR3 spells CASIWGGRLYEQYF. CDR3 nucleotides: TGTGCCAGCATTTGGGGGGGCAGGCTCTACGAGCAGTACTTC. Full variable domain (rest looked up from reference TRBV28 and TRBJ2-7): DVKVTQSSRYLVKRTGEKVFLECVQDMDHENMFWYRQDPGLGLRLIYFSYDVKMKEKGDIPEGYSVSREKKERFSLILESASTNQTSMYLCASIWGGRLYEQYFGPGTRLTVT.

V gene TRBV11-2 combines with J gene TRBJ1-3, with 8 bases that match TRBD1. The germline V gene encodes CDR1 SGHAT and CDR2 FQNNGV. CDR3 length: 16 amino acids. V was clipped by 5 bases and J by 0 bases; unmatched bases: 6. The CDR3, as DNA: TGTGCCAGCAGCCCGGACAGGGCCTTCTCTGGAAACACCATATATTTT. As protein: CASSPDRAFSGNTIYF.

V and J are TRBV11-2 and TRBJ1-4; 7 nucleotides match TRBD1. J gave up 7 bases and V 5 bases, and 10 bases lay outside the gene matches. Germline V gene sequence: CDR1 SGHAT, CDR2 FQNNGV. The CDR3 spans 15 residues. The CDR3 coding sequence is TGTGCCAGCAGCGTACAACAGGGGAAGAGTGAAAAACTGTTTTTT. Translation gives CASSVQQGKSEKLFF.

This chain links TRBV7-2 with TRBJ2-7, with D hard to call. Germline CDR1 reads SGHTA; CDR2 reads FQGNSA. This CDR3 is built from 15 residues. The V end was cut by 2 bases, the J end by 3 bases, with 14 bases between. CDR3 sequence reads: CASSLTPLENYEQYF. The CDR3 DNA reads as TGTGCCAGCAGCTTAACTCCTCTAGAGAACTACGAGCAGTACTTC.

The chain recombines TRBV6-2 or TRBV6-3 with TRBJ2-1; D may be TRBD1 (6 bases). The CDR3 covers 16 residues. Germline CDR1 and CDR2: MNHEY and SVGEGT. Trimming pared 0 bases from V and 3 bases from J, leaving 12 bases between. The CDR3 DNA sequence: TGTGCCAGCAGTTACTCGGACAGAGCGTACTACAATGAGCAGTTCTTC. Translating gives CASSYSDRAYYNEQFF.

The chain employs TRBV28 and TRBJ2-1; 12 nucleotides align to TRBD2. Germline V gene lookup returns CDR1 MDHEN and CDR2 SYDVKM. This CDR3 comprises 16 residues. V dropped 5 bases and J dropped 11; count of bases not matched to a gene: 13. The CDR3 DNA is TGTGCCAGCAGTCTTCATTCCCGGACTAGCGGGATAAAGCAGTTCTTC. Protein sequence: CASSLHSRTSGIKQFF.

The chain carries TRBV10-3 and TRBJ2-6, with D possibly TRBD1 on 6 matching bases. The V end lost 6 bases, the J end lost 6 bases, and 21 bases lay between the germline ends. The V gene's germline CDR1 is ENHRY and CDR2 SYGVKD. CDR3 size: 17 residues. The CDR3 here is CAISGPGQGMMANVLTF. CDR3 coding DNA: TGTGCCATCAGCGGCCCGGGACAAGGAATGATGGCCAACGTCCTGACTTTC.

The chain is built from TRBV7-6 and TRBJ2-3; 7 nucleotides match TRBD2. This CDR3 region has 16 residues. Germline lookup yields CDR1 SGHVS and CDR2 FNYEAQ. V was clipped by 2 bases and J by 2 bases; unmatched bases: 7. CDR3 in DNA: TGTGCCAGCAGCTTAAGGCCAGGGAGGGCCACAGATACGCAGTATTTT. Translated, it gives CASSLRPGRATDTQYF.

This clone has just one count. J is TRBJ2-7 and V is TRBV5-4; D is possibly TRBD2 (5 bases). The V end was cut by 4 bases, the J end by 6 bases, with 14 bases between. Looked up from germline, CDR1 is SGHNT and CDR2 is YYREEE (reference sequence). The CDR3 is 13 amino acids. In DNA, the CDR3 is TGTGCCAGCAGCCCCGCGGACTGGATCGAGCAGTACTTC. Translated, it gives CASSPADWIEQYF. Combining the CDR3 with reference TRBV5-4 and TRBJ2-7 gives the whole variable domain ETGVTQSPTHLIKTRGQQVTLRCSSQSGHNTVSWYQQALGQGPQFIFQYYREEENGRGNFPPRFSGLQFPNYSSELNVNALELDDSALYLCASSPADWIEQYFGPGTRLTVT.

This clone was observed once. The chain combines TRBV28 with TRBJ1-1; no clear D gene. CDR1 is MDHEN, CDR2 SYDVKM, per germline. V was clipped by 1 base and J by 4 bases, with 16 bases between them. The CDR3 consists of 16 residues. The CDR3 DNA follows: TGTGCCAGCAGTTTATATTTCGGGGATCGGGGCACTGAAGCTTTCTTT. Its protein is CASSLYFGDRGTEAFF.

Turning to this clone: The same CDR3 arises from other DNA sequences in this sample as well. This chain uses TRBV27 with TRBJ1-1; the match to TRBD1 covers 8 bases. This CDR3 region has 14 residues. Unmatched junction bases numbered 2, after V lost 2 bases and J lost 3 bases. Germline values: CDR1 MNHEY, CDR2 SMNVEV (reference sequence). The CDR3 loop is CASSLNRGDTEAFF. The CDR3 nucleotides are TGTGCCAGCAGTTTAAACAGGGGGGACACTGAAGCTTTCTTT.

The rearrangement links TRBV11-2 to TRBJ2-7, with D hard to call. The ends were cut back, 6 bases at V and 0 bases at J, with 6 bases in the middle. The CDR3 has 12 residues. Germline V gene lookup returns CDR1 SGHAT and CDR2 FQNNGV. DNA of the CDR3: TGTGCCAGCAGTTTTCACTCCTACGAGCAGTACTTC. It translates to CASSFHSYEQYF.

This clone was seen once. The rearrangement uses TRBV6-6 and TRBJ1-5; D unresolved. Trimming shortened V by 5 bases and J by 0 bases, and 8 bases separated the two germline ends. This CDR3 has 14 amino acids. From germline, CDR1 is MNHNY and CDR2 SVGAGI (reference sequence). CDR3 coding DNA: TGTGCCAGCAGTACTCGAGGTAGCAATCAGCCCCAGCATTTT. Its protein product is CASSTRGSNQPQHF.

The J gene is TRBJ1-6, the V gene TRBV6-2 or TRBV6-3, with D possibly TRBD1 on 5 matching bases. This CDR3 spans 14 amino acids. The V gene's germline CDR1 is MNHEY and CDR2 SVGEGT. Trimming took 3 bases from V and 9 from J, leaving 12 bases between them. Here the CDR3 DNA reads TGTGCCAGCAGTTATGGGGCCTTCAGTTCACCCCTCCACTTT. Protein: CASSYGAFSSPLHF.

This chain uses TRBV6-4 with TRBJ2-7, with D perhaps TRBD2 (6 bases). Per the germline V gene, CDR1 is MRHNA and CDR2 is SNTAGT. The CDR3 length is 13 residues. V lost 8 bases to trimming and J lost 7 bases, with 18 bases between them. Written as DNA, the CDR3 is TGTGCCAGCTCCCCATTCCCGGAGGGGGAGCAGTACTTC. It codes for CASSPFPEGEQYF.

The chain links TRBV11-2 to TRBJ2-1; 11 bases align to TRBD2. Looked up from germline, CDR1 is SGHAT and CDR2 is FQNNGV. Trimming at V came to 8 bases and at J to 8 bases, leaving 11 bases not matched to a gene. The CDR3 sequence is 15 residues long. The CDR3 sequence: CASVPISGRADEQFF. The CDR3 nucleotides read TGTGCCAGCGTACCGATTAGCGGGAGGGCGGATGAGCAGTTCTTC.

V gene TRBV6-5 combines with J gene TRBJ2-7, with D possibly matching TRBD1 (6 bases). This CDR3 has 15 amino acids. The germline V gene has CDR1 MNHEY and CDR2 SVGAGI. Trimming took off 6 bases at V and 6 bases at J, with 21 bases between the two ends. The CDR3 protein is CASSLPLPDRLEQYF. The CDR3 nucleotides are TGTGCCAGCAGCCTCCCCCTGCCGGACAGACTCGAGCAGTACTTC.

This CDR3 reads CASSLDLTGESYEQYF. The CDR3 DNA reads TGTGCCAGCAGCTTAGATCTAACAGGGGAATCCTACGAGCAGTACTTC. The rearrangement joins TRBV11-3 to TRBJ2-7; 7 positions match TRBD1. Germline V gene data show CDR1 as SGHNT and CDR2 as YENEEA. This CDR3 region has 16 residues. V trimming: 0 bases; J trimming: 1 base; junction bases outside the gene matches: 6. The whole variable domain, remainder taken from reference TRBV11-3 and TRBJ2-7, is EAGVVQSPRYKIIEKKQPVAFWCNPISGHNTLYWYLQNLGQGPELLIRYENEEAVDDSQLPKDRFSAERLKGVDSTLKIQPAELGDSAVYLCASSLDLTGESYEQYFGPGTRLTVT.

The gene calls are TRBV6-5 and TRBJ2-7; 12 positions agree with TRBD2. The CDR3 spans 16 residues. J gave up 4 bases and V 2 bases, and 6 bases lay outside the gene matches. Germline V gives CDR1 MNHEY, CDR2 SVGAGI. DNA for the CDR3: TGTGCCAGCAGTTACCGTATGACTAGCGGGAGTTACGAGCAGTACTTC. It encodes CASSYRMTSGSYEQYF.

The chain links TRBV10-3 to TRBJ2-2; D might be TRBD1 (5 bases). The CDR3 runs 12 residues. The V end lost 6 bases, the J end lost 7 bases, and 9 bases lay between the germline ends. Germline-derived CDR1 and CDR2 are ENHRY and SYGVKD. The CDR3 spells CAIRQGGGELFF. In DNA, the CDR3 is TGTGCCATCAGGCAGGGCGGCGGGGAGCTGTTTTTT.

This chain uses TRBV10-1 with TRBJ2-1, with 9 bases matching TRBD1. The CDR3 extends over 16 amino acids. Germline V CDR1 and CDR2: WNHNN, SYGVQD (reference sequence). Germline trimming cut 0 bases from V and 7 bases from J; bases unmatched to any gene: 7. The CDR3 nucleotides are TGCGCCAGCAGTGAGTCGGGGACAGGGAAGGAAAATGAGCAGTTCTTC. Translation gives CASSESGTGKENEQFF.